The sample holds a few counts of the clone carrying this T cell receptor (beta chain). Antigen unknown. The data belong to a study of identical twins. The CDR3 is 14 residues long. Germline V gene sequence: CDR1 SGHVS, CDR2 FNYEAQ. V dropped 1 base and J dropped 8 bases, with 14 bases sitting between them. Whole-study findings and limits: Twin-shared out-of-frame alpha sequences were enriched for low generation probability.

TCRdb re-analysed the 5' RACE reads in MiXCR, keeping a single row per CDR3 protein. There are about 520,000 distinct CDR3 sequences in the sample; about 20% occur only once, and approximately 0.95% lies in the top ten. The sample also formed part of further work on T cells expressing NK-cell markers. That paper notes: T cells sorted in several experiments were restricted to alpha-beta TCR T cells by an anti-gamma-delta TCR antibody. Top CD8+ clonotypes included the dominant CD3+CD56+NKG2C+ clonotypes in six donors.

This receptor was identified in a woman younger than 35 in good health. This chain connects TRBV7-6 to TRBJ1-2; D call uncertain. The sequencing sample was made of CD4+ T cells sorted from blood. This CDR3 reads CASSLGSGVGGYTF. CDR3 in DNA: TGTGCCAGCAGCTTAGGTTCCGGGGTAGGCGGCTACACCTTC. Full variable domain (outside the CDR3, taken from reference TRBV7-6 and TRBJ1-2): GAGVSQSPRYKVTKRGQDVALRCDPISGHVSLYWYRQALGQGPEFLTYFNYEAQQDKSGLPNDRFSAERPEGSISTLTIQRTEQRDSAMYRCASSLGSGVGGYTFGSGTRLTVV.